This TCR beta chain was profiled in a study of blood T cell repertoires in COVID-19. About the study: Donors in Cohort 3 counted as recovered after two negative PCRs, clearance, or symptom resolution. From the United States, Italy and Spain came samples of acute and convalescent COVID-19. PBMCs, B-cell-depleted T cells, or T cells provided the cDNA or gDNA that made up the material.

Clones were sequenced by immunoSEQ multiplex PCR, and TCRdb holds only the in-frame ones, with some missing. The sample yields 200,000 to 250,000 clones, 85% to 90% seen once. This study enrolled people aged about 18 to 95 from about two dozen US geographic areas. This TCR was sampled from a woman between 50 and 59 years old in a cohort exposed to, infected with or recovered from COVID-19 (not recorded which). The source material was PBMCs or T cells enriched from blood (not recorded which).

CDR3 protein: CASSHYGLAGGETQYF. The CDR3 region has the DNA TGTGCCAGCAGCCACTATGGACTAGCGGGGGGGGAAACCCAGTACTTC. The gene calls are TRBV4-2 and TRBJ2-5; 15 nucleotides line up with TRBD2. Trimming at V came to 3 bases and at J to 8 bases, leaving 7 bases not matched to a gene. Germline V CDR1 and CDR2: LGHNA, YNFKEQ. The CDR3 length is 16 residues.